This is a list of T cell receptor beta chains from one sample in a study of OX40 agonist ivuxolimab in advanced cancers. Libraries were prepared by immunoSEQ multiplex PCR; TCRdb keeps only in-frame clonotypes and omits some of them. The sample lists roughly 65,000 clones; roughly 85% were seen once. The material was CD4+ or CD8+ T cells sorted from blood, obtained in a trial of the OX40 agonist ivuxolimab. Source of these receptors: an adult with an advanced solid tumor such as melanoma, head and neck, liver or kidney cancer. The CDR3 runs from the conserved cysteine through the conserved F or W. The order of the fields is V gene, J gene, clone size, D gene, CDR3 DNA, CDR3 protein. A D gene is named only where the DNA matches it firmly. Expanded clones are given a class, and other clones once, few, many or no size at all.

>TRBV30|TRBJ2-1|-|TRBD1
TGTGCCTATGAACAGGGGGCGCTTAATGAGCAGTTCTTC
CAYEQGALNEQFF
>TRBV6-1|TRBJ2-1|-|TRBD1
TGTGCCAGCGGTAAGGGGGACAGGGGTTCAAATGAGCAGTTCTTC
CASGKGDRGSNEQFF
>TRBV19|TRBJ1-2|few|TRBD1
TGTGCCAGTAGTATGACAGGGGGCAGTGGCTACACCTTC
CASSMTGGSGYTF
>TRBV7-2|TRBJ2-2|-|-
TGTGCCAGCAGCTTAAGTCAGGGTCTATACACCGGGGAGCTGTTTTTT
CASSLSQGLYTGELFF
>TRBV11-2|TRBJ1-1|-|-
TGTGCCAGCAGCTCTGGACAGTTCGGGACTGAAGCTTTCTTT
CASSSGQFGTEAFF
>TRBV19|TRBJ1-1|-|TRBD1
TGTGCCAGTAGTATAACCGACAGGGCGATTGAAGCTTTCTTT
CASSITDRAIEAFF
>TRBV6-5|TRBJ1-1|-|TRBD1
TGTGCCAGCAGCCAGAGACAGGGTCTGAACACTGAAGCTTTCTTT
CASSQRQGLNTEAFF
>TRBV7-2|TRBJ2-1|-|TRBD2
TGTGCCAGCAGCTTGGGACTAGCGGGGCGATACTCTAGGCACAATGAGCAGTTCTTC
CASSLGLAGRYSRHNEQFF
>TRBV5-5|TRBJ1-4|-|TRBD1
TGTGCCAGCAGCTTCCGGACAGGGGGCTATGAAAAACTGTTTTTT
CASSFRTGGYEKLFF
>TRBV9|TRBJ2-1|-|TRBD2
TGTGCCAGCAGCGTAGGAGGGACTAGCTCCAATGAGCAGTTCTTC
CASSVGGTSSNEQFF
>TRBV28|TRBJ1-6|-|-
TGTGCCAGCAGTGCGCCGGACACCGTAGTGAATTCACCCCTCCACTTT
CASSAPDTVVNSPLHF
>TRBV4-3|TRBJ2-5|-|-
TGCGCCAGCAGCCAGAAACCCTGGCAGGCGGGGGAGACCCAGTACTTC
CASSQKPWQAGETQYF
>TRBV2|TRBJ2-7|-|-
TGTGCCAGCAATGGGGGGGCCGGGAACGAGCAGTACTTC
CASNGGAGNEQYF
>TRBV18|TRBJ1-1|-|-
TGTGCCAGCTCACCCGGGGGCGGACGATTGAACACTGAAGCTTTCTTT
CASSPGGGRLNTEAFF
>TRBV19|TRBJ1-4|-|-
TGTGCCAGTAGTATGAGCAGGGCAACTAATGAAAAACTGTTTTTT
CASSMSRATNEKLFF
>TRBV2|TRBJ2-3|-|-
TGTGCCAGCAAAACAGGCTTCGGCGATACGCAGTATTTT
CASKTGFGDTQYF
>TRBV15|TRBJ2-5|-|TRBD2
TGTGCCACCAGCAGGGAACCGGGGGGGGCAGAGACCCAGTACTTC
CATSREPGGAETQYF
>TRBV9|TRBJ1-2|-|-
TGTGCCAGCAGCCCACAGGATGGCTACACCTTC
CASSPQDGYTF
>TRBV30|TRBJ2-5|-|-
TGTGCCTGGAGTCTCGTCGAGACCCAGTACTTC
CAWSLVETQYF
>TRBV28|TRBJ1-4|once|TRBD1
TGTGCCAGCAGTTCGGGACAGTTTAATGAAAAACTGTTTTTT
CASSSGQFNEKLFF
>TRBV29-1|TRBJ1-2|-|TRBD1
TGCAGCGTGCGGGGACAGGAGGCTCGATATGGCTACACCTTC
CSVRGQEARYGYTF
>TRBV19|TRBJ2-2|-|TRBD1
TGTGCCAGTAGTGGTAGACAGGGGTTTTTTGGCACCGGGGAGCTGTTTTTT
CASSGRQGFFGTGELFF
>TRBV18|TRBJ2-7|-|TRBD2
TGTGCCAGCTCCCTCCGGTCTTGGACTAGCGGGAGCTACGAGCAGTACTTC
CASSLRSWTSGSYEQYF
>TRBV5-4|TRBJ2-5|-|TRBD2
TGTGCCAGCAGCTTTTTCCTCGGACTAGCGGGGGGAGAGACCCAGTACTTC
CASSFFLGLAGGETQYF